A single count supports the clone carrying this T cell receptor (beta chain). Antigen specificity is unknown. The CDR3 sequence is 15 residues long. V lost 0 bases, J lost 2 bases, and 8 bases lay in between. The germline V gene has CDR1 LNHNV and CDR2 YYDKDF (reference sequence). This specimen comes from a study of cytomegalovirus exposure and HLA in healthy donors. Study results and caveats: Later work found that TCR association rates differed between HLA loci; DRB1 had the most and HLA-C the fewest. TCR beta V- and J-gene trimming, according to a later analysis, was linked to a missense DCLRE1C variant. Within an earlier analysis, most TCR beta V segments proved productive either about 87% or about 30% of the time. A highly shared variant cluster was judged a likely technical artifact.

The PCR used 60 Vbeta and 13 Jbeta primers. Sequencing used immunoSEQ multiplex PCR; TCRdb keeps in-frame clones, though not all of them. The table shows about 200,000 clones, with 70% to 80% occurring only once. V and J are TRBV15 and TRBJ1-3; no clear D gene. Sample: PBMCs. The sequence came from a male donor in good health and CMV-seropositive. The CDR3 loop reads CATSRDLGAGNTIYF. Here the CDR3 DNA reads TGTGCCACCAGCAGAGATTTGGGAGCTGGAAACACCATATATTTT.